A single sample is the source of the 32 T cell receptor beta chains below, sequenced in a study of blood T cell repertoires in COVID-19. Libraries were prepared by immunoSEQ multiplex PCR; TCRdb keeps only in-frame clonotypes and omits some of them. The sample consists of 140,000 or so clones, 84% of them appearing once. Source material: PBMCs or T cells enriched from blood (not recorded which). These receptors originate from a woman aged 45-65 years with acute COVID-19.

This clone was seen more than once but under ten times. The V gene is TRBV7-3, the J gene TRBJ1-1; 9 bases fit TRBD1. From germline, CDR1 is SGHTA and CDR2 FQGTGA. The CDR3 contains 13 residues. The trim removed 3 bases at V and 4 bases at J, leaving 0 bases unmatched. The CDR3 protein is CASSLTGGTEAFF. The CDR3 DNA sequence: TGTGCCAGCAGCTTGACAGGGGGCACTGAAGCTTTCTTT.

The rearrangement joins TRBV2 to TRBJ2-5; TRBD2 might be the D (6 bases). Germline V CDR1 and CDR2: SNHLY, FYNNEI. The V end lost 1 base, the J end lost 7 bases, and 22 bases lay between the germline ends. The CDR3 contains 17 residues. The CDR3 DNA reads TGTGCCAGCAGTGAAGGCACAGGAGCGGGCCCGTTTGGGACCCAGTACTTC. Translating it yields CASSEGTGAGPFGTQYF.

The table lists this clone with a count of one. The chain uses TRBV2 and TRBJ1-2, with 7 bases lining up with TRBD1. CDR1 and CDR2 from the germline V gene are SNHLY and FYNNEI. V was pared by 6 bases and J by 3 bases, with 7 bases of the junction left unmatched. The CDR3 length is 14 residues. The CDR3 region has the DNA TGTGCCAGCAGAAGACAGGGAACCGACTATGGCTACACCTTC. Encoded protein: CASRRQGTDYGYTF.

The CDR3 region has the DNA TGTGCCAGCAGTTTACTTCGCGGAGATACGCAGTATTTT. It specifies CASSLLRGDTQYF. V gene TRBV12-3 or TRBV12-4 combines with J gene TRBJ2-3; no definite D call. V gave up 2 bases and J gave up 5 bases, with 8 bases separating them. The CDR3 contains 13 residues.

The rearrangement uses TRBV27 and TRBJ1-1; the match to TRBD1 covers 7 bases. CDR1 is MNHEY, CDR2 SMNVEV, per germline (reference sequence). The CDR3 covers 13 residues. The V segment lost 5 bases and the J segment 6 bases; nucleotides outside the gene matches: 6. The CDR3 sequence is CASSPPTGSEAFF. CDR3 in DNA: TGTGCCAGCAGTCCCCCGACAGGGTCTGAAGCTTTCTTT.

The rearrangement links TRBV11-2 to TRBJ1-1; TRBD1 aligns across 12 bases. The CDR3 is 16 amino acids. J was trimmed by 2 bases and V by 5 bases; bases with no gene match: 6. Germline V gene sequence: CDR1 SGHAT, CDR2 FQNNGV. The CDR3 loop reads CASSRGQGARNTEAFF. The CDR3 coding sequence is TGTGCCAGCAGCCGGGGACAGGGGGCGCGAAACACTGAAGCTTTCTTT.

This rearrangement joins TRBV11-2 to TRBJ1-6; 7 nucleotides match TRBD1. V lost 6 bases and J lost 6; bases outside the gene matches: 8. CDR1 is SGHAT, CDR2 FQNNGV, per germline. The CDR3 runs 15 residues. As DNA, the CDR3 is TGTGCCAGCAGACAGCCGGGACAGTCTAATTCACCCCTCCACTTT. It yields the protein CASRQPGQSNSPLHF.

This clone was seen a few times. The chain recombines TRBV2 with TRBJ2-2, with 10 nucleotides matching TRBD2. Trimming cost V 5 bases and J 6 bases; bases outside gene matches: 6. The CDR3 runs 15 residues. Germline assignment: CDR1 SNHLY and CDR2 FYNNEI. CDR3 residues: CASSPSGSVAGELFF. In DNA, the CDR3 is TGTGCCAGCAGTCCTAGCGGGAGTGTAGCCGGGGAGCTGTTTTTT.

The rearrangement joins TRBV6-4 to TRBJ2-3, with D unresolved. The ends were cut back, 4 bases at V and 1 base at J, with 6 bases in the middle. This CDR3 comprises 13 residues. The germline CDR1 and CDR2 sequences are MRHNA and SNTAGT. This CDR3 is CASSAGGTDTQYF. The CDR3 region has the DNA TGTGCCAGCAGTGCGGGTGGCACAGATACGCAGTATTTT.

The rearrangement joins TRBV25-1 to TRBJ1-2; 7 bases are a match to TRBD1. Per germline, CDR1 MGHDK and CDR2 SYGVNS. The CDR3 spans 15 residues. The junction had 11 bases not matched to a gene; V was cut back by 1 base and J by 9 bases. CDR3 bases: TGTGCCAGCAGTGAATTCCAGGGGGGAGAGGCCCGCTACACCTTC. This encodes CASSEFQGGEARYTF.

The chain joins TRBV13 to TRBJ2-6, with 9 bases matching TRBD2. CDR1 is PRHDT, CDR2 FYEKMQ, per germline (reference sequence). CDR3 size: 19 residues. The J segment lost 0 bases and the V segment lost 4 bases, leaving 10 bases of the junction unmatched. The chain's CDR3 is CASSSTASGGISGANVLTF. DNA for the CDR3: TGTGCCAGCAGCTCGACCGCCAGCGGGGGGATCTCTGGGGCCAACGTCCTGACTTTC.

This rearrangement joins TRBV6-5 to TRBJ2-2, with D perhaps matching TRBD2 (6 bases). The germline gives CDR1 MNHEY, CDR2 SVGAGI. The CDR3 is 12 residues long. V lost 8 bases and J lost 5, with 9 bases in between. The CDR3 is CASRLGTGELFF. CDR3 bases: TGTGCCAGCCGACTAGGAACCGGGGAGCTGTTTTTT.

This chain connects TRBV19 to TRBJ2-3; no reliable D call. This CDR3 has 14 residues. Germline lookup yields CDR1 LNHDA and CDR2 SQIVND (reference sequence). Trimming took 5 bases from V and 4 from J, leaving 13 bases between them. CDR3 sequence (DNA): TGTGCCAGTAGTCCCCCGGAGTTCCCAGATACGCAGTATTTT. Translation: CASSPPEFPDTQYF.

The chain uses TRBV5-4 and TRBJ2-7, with a tentative D call TRBD2 (5 bases). The V gene's germline CDR1 is SGHNT and CDR2 YYREEE (reference sequence). V was shortened by 4 bases and J by 1 base, with 9 bases between the two germline ends. The CDR3 covers 13 residues. The CDR3 DNA reads as TGTGCCAGCAGCCTGGGAGAGTCCTACGAGCAGTACTTC. Its protein is CASSLGESYEQYF.

This clone was seen more than once but under ten times. The V and J genes are TRBV30 and TRBJ1-5, with D possibly being TRBD1 (5 bases). CDR1 and CDR2 from the germline V gene are GTSNPN and SVGIG (reference sequence). This CDR3 region has 12 residues. Deletions cut 6 bases from V and 2 bases from J, with 8 bases between. DNA for the CDR3: TGTGCCTGCAGGGTTGGCAATCAGCCCCAGCATTTT. This translates into CACRVGNQPQHF. The variable domain in full, completed from reference TRBV30 and TRBJ1-5, reads SQTIHQWPATLVQPVGSPLSLECTVEGTSNPNLYWYRQAAGRGLQLLFYSVGIGQISSEVPQNLSASRPQDRQFILSSKKLLLSDSGFYLCACRVGNQPQHFGDGTRLSIL.

The V call is TRBV19, the J call TRBJ1-3, with D hard to call. The CDR3 contains 14 residues. V was trimmed by 6 bases and J by 1 base, leaving 10 bases between them. Per germline, CDR1 LNHDA and CDR2 SQIVND (reference sequence). The CDR3 nucleotides read TGTGCCAGTAGGCCAGGAAGGTCTGGAAACACCATATATTTT. Translation gives CASRPGRSGNTIYF.

The CDR3 DNA reads TGTGCCAGCAGCTCCGCCGCCGGCACTGAAGCTTTCTTT. This sequence encodes CASSSAAGTEAFF. The gene calls are TRBV7-6 and TRBJ1-1; unclear D gene. Per the germline V gene, CDR1 is SGHVS and CDR2 is FNYEAQ. V was pared by 4 bases and J by 4 bases, with 10 bases between. The CDR3 extends over 13 amino acids.

The rearrangement uses TRBV5-6 and TRBJ2-3; D may be TRBD2 (6 bases). CDR1 is SGHDT, CDR2 YYEEEE, per germline. The ends were cut back, 4 bases at V and 3 bases at J, with 18 bases in the middle. The CDR3 covers 16 residues. The CDR3 DNA follows: TGTGCCAGCAGCCCCCTCGGGGCAGGGAGGACAGATACGCAGTATTTT. This translates into CASSPLGAGRTDTQYF.

This sequence joins TRBV5-1 and TRBJ2-5, with 7 bases fitting TRBD1. Losses at the gene ends were 1 base for V and 4 bases for J; bases not matched to a gene: 7. From germline, CDR1 is SGHRS and CDR2 YFSETQ. The CDR3 extends over 15 amino acids. CDR3 in DNA: TGCGCCAGCAGCTTGCGTCCGGCAGGGGGAGAGACCCAGTACTTC. Encoded protein: CASSLRPAGGETQYF.

The chain employs TRBV7-2 and TRBJ2-6; 11 bases fit TRBD1. The CDR3 runs to 15 residues. CDR1 SGHTA and CDR2 FQGNSA come from the germline V gene. Losses at the gene ends were 5 bases for V and 12 bases for J; bases not matched to a gene: 9. CDR3 protein: CASSPADRGRVVLTF. In nucleotides, the CDR3 is TGTGCCAGCAGCCCCGCGGACAGGGGGCGAGTCGTCCTGACTTTC.

The chain links TRBV5-1 to TRBJ2-2; 9 nucleotides align to TRBD1. The CDR3 is 15 residues long. Trimming cost V 4 bases and J 6 bases; bases outside gene matches: 7. CDR1 is SGHRS, CDR2 YFSETQ, per germline. CDR3 loop: CASSPGTGLAGELFF. CDR3 nucleotides: TGCGCCAGCAGCCCTGGGACAGGGTTAGCCGGGGAGCTGTTTTTT. The full variable domain, rest sourced from reference TRBV5-1 and TRBJ2-2, is KAGVTQTPRYLIKTRGQQVTLSCSPISGHRSVSWYQQTPGQGLQFLFEYFSETQRNKGNFPGRFSGRQFSNSRSEMNVSTLELGDSALYLCASSPGTGLAGELFFGEGSRLTVL.

V usage is TRBV7-9 and J usage is TRBJ1-2, with D possibly being TRBD1 (6 bases). Germline CDR1 SEHNR, CDR2 FQNEAQ (reference sequence). Trimming stripped 5 bases from V and 5 bases from J, with 12 bases between. This CDR3 has 13 amino acids. CDR3 residues: CASSPGTSYGYTF. In nucleotides, the CDR3 is TGTGCCAGCAGCCCCGGGACATCTTATGGCTACACCTTC.

The chain employs TRBV28 and TRBJ2-6; TRBD1 is a possible D gene (6 bases). V was cut by 6 bases and J by 0 bases, with 18 bases left in between. Per germline, CDR1 MDHEN and CDR2 SYDVKM. CDR3 length: 18 amino acids. The CDR3 DNA reads as TGTGCCAGCAGATCTCCGGGACACGATCTCTCTGGGGCCAACGTCCTGACTTTC. This encodes CASRSPGHDLSGANVLTF. Filled out from reference TRBV28 and TRBJ2-6, the complete variable domain reads DVKVTQSSRYLVKRTGEKVFLECVQDMDHENMFWYRQDPGLGLRLIYFSYDVKMKEKGDIPEGYSVSREKKERFSLILESASTNQTSMYLCASRSPGHDLSGANVLTFGAGSRLTVL.

The J gene is TRBJ1-5, the V gene TRBV27, with 10 nucleotides matching TRBD1. The length of the CDR3 is 16 residues. The germline gives CDR1 MNHEY, CDR2 SMNVEV (reference sequence). J was trimmed by 4 bases and V by 5 bases; bases with no gene match: 8. DNA for the CDR3: TGTGCCAGCAGTCTTTTGACAGGGGGCCTGAATCAGCCCCAGCATTTT. Translating it yields CASSLLTGGLNQPQHF.

The chain employs TRBV19 and TRBJ1-2; 10 nucleotides line up with TRBD1. Germline assignment: CDR1 LNHDA and CDR2 SQIVND (reference sequence). The CDR3 contains 16 residues. V trimming: 0 bases; J trimming: 8 bases; junction bases outside the gene matches: 9. The CDR3 DNA is TGTGCCAGTAGTATAGACCTAAAGACAGGGGGCGACGGCTACACCTTC. Its translation: CASSIDLKTGGDGYTF.

This clone occurred once. The V and J genes are TRBV18 and TRBJ2-5, with 7 bases lining up with TRBD1. Losses at the gene ends were 0 bases for V and 3 bases for J; bases not matched to a gene: 4. The CDR3 sequence is 15 residues long. CDR1 KGHSH and CDR2 LQKENI come from the germline V gene. The CDR3 region is CASSPPGTVKETQYF. CDR3 nucleotide sequence: TGTGCCAGCTCACCACCTGGGACAGTAAAAGAGACCCAGTACTTC.

The V call is TRBV30, the J call TRBJ1-3; the D is unclear. The ends were cut back, 5 bases at V and 0 bases at J, with 8 bases in the middle. The CDR3 is 13 residues long. Germline-derived CDR1 and CDR2 are GTSNPN and SVGIG (reference sequence). The CDR3 is CAWDRSSGNTIYF. CDR3 bases: TGTGCCTGGGACCGGTCCTCTGGAAACACCATATATTTT.

The chain links TRBV4-3 to TRBJ2-7; D is possibly TRBD1 (5 bases). CDR3 size: 12 residues. Germline V gene lookup returns CDR1 LGHNA and CDR2 YSLEER. The V end lost 6 bases, the J end lost 6 bases, and 12 bases lay between the germline ends. The CDR3 is CASSPQGTEQYF. The CDR3 DNA follows: TGCGCCAGCAGTCCCCAGGGTACCGAGCAGTACTTC.

The chain links TRBV30 to TRBJ1-1; 8 nucleotides agree with TRBD1. The V and J ends lost 0 bases and 1 base, in that order; junction bases with no gene match: 1. The CDR3 is 14 amino acids. CDR1 is GTSNPN, CDR2 SVGIG, per germline (reference sequence). CDR3 residues: CAWSVGQGNTEAFF. The CDR3 DNA reads as TGTGCCTGGAGTGTTGGACAGGGGAACACTGAAGCTTTCTTT. Together with reference TRBV30 and TRBJ1-1, the CDR3 gives the full variable domain: SQTIHQWPATLVQPVGSPLSLECTVEGTSNPNLYWYRQAAGRGLQLLFYSVGIGQISSEVPQNLSASRPQDRQFILSSKKLLLSDSGFYLCAWSVGQGNTEAFFGQGTRLTVV.

The chain carries TRBV6-5 and TRBJ1-6; tentatively, D is TRBD1 (5 bases). Germline assignment: CDR1 MNHEY and CDR2 SVGAGI. Trimming pared 0 bases from V and 5 bases from J, leaving 8 bases between. The CDR3 covers 15 residues. The CDR3 sequence is CASSYSGGDNSPLHF. The DNA for the CDR3 is TGTGCCAGCAGTTACTCGGGGGGAGATAATTCACCCCTCCACTTT.

The J gene is TRBJ2-3, the V gene TRBV7-3; possibly TRBD2 for D (6 bases). The CDR3 contains 15 residues. Germline CDR1 SGHTA, CDR2 FQGTGA. Trimming pared 4 bases from V and 2 bases from J, leaving 13 bases between. The CDR3 bases are TGTGCCAGCAGCTCCTCCGGGACTTTCACAGATACGCAGTATTTT. Amino acids: CASSSSGTFTDTQYF.

This clone was counted between two and nine times. The CDR3 coding sequence is TGTGCCAGCAGCGGGGGGACAGGGGGCTCAGCAGAGACCCAGTACTTC. The encoded protein is CASSGGTGGSAETQYF. The chain uses TRBV9 and TRBJ2-5; 12 nucleotides align to TRBD1. This CDR3 region has 16 residues. The J segment lost 4 bases and the V segment lost 3 bases, leaving 7 bases of the junction unmatched. Germline lookup yields CDR1 SGDLS and CDR2 YYNGEE.